One T cell receptor (beta chain) is described in this entry. The data derive from a study of technical replicates of blood from a few donors. TCRdb's table, derived via immunoSEQ multiplex PCR, lists solely in-frame clones and lacks some. The sample carries under 85,000 clones, around 97% recorded once. CDR3 length: 17 amino acids. Germline lookup yields CDR1 SGDLS and CDR2 YYNGEE. V was pared by 4 bases and J by 7 bases, with 11 bases of the junction left unmatched. The chain employs TRBV9 and TRBJ2-3, with 14 bases matching TRBD2. The sequence was obtained from a human donor in good health. Sequencing was done on a sample of T cells isolated from PBMCs. CDR3 DNA sequence: TGTGCCAGCAGCTCACCCCTGACTAGCGGGGGGGAAAATACGCAGTATTTT. Translated: CASSSPLTSGGENTQYF.